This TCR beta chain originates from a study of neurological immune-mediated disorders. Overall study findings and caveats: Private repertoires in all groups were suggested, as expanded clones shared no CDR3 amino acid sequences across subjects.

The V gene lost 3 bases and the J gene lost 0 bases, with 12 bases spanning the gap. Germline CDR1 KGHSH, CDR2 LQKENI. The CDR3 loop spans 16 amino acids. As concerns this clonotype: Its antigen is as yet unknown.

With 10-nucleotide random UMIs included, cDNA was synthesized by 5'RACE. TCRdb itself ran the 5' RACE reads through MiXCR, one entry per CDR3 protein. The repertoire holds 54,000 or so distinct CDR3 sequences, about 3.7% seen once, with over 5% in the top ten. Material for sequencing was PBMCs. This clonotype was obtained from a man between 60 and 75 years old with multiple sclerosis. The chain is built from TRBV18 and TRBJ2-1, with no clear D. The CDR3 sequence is CASSPARHLSYNEQFF. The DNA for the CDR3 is TGTGCCAGCTCACCCGCCAGACACCTCTCCTACAATGAGCAGTTCTTC.